This TCR beta chain comes out of a study of CD8+CD57+ T cells in acquired aplastic anemia. Whole-study findings and limits: Levels of CD8+ Simpson's diversity were not significantly distinct in patients versus controls.

CDR3 length: 13 residues. Germline CDR1 is ENHRY and CDR2 is SYGVKD. V lost 2 bases and J lost 3, with 5 bases in between. Individuals selected for sequencing had exhibited CD8+CD57+ cell expansion on flow cytometry. Points on this clonotype: Antigen specificity is unknown.

CDR3 and TCR beta VDJ profiling relied on a genomic DNA template. TCRdb re-derived calls from the reads in MiXCR, one entry per CDR3 protein. The sample carries about 180,000 distinct CDR3 sequences, 63% recorded once. The material sequenced was sorted CD4+, CD8+, or CD8+CD57+ T cells (not recorded which) from PBMCs. This TCR came from a human donor with aplastic anemia. The J gene is TRBJ1-5, the V gene TRBV10-3; unclear D gene. The CDR3 DNA reads as TGTGCCATCAGTGAGGGGAACAATCAGCCCCAGCATTTT. Protein product: CAISEGNNQPQHF.